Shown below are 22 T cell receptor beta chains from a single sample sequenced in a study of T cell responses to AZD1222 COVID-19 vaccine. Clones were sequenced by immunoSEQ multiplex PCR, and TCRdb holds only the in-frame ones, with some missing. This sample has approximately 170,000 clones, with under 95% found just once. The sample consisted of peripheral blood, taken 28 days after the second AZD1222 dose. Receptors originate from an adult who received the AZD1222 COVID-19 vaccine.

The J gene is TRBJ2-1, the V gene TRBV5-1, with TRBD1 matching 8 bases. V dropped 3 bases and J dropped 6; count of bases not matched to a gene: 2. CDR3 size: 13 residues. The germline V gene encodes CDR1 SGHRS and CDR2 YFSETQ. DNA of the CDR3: TGCGCCAGCAGCTACGGACAGGGCAATGAGCAGTTCTTC. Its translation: CASSYGQGNEQFF.

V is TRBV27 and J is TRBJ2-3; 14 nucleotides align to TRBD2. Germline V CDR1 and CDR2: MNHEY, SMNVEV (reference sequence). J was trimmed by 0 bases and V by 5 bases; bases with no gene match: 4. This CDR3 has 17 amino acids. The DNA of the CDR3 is TGTGCCAGCAGTCCGGGACTAGCGGGGGATAGCACAGATACGCAGTATTTT. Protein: CASSPGLAGDSTDTQYF.

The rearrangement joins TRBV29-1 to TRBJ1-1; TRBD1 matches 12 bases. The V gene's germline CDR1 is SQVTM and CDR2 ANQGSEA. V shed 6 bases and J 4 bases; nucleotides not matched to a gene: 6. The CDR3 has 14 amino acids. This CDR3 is CSVAGTGGGTEAFF. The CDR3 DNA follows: TGCAGCGTGGCCGGGACAGGGGGCGGCACTGAAGCTTTCTTT.

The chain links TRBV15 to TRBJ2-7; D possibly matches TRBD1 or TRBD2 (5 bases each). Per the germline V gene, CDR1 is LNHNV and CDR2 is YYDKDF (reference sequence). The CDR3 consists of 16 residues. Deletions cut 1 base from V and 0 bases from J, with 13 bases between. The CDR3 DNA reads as TGTGCCACCAGCAGAGCCGGGGCCGAGCCCTCCTACGAGCAGTACTTC. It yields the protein CATSRAGAEPSYEQYF.

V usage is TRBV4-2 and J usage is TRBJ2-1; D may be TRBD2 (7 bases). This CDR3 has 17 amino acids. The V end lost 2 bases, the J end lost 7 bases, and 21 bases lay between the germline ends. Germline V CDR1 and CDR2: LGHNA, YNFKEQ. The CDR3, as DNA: TGTGCCAGCAGCCAATTCTCGGCAGCGGGGACAACAAATGAGCAGTTCTTC. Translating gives CASSQFSAAGTTNEQFF.

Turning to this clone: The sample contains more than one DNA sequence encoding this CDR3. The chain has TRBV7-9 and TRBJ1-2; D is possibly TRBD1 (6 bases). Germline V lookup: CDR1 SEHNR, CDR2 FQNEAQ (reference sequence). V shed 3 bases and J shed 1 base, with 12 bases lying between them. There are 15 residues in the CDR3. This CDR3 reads CASSFGQGLNYGYTF. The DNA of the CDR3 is TGTGCCAGCAGCTTTGGGCAGGGGCTTAACTATGGCTACACCTTC.

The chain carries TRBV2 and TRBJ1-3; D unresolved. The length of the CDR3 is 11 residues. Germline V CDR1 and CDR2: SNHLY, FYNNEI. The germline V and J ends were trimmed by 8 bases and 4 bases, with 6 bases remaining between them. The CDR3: CASVMGNTIYF. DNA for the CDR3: TGTGCCAGCGTTATGGGAAACACCATATATTTT.

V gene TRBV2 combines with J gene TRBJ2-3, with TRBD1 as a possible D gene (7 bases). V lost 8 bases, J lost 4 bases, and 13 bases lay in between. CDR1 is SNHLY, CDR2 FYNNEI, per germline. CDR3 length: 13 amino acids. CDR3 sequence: CASGQGGPDTQYF. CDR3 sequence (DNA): TGTGCCAGCGGGCAGGGGGGCCCAGATACGCAGTATTTT.

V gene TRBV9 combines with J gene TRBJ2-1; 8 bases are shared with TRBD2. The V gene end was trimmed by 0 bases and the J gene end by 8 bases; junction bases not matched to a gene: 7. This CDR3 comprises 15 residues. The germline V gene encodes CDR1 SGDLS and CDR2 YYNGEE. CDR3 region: CASSVEGRGGHEQFF. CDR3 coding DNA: TGTGCCAGCAGCGTAGAGGGTCGGGGGGGGCATGAGCAGTTCTTC.

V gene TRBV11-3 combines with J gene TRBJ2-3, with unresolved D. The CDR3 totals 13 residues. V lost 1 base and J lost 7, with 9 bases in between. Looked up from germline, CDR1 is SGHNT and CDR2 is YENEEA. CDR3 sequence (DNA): TGTGCCAGCAGCTTAGGTTTTCCAAATACGCAGTATTTT. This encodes CASSLGFPNTQYF.

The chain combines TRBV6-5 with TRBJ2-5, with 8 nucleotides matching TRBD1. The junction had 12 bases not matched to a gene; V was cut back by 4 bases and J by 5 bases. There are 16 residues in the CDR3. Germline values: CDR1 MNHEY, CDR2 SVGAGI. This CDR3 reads CASSSYRTGREETQYF. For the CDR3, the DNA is TGTGCCAGCAGTTCCTATCGGACAGGGAGAGAGGAGACCCAGTACTTC.

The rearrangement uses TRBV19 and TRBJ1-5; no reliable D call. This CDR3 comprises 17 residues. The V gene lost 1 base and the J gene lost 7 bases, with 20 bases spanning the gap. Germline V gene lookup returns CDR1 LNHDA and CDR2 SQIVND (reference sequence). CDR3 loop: CASSIGGGRRFWQPQHF. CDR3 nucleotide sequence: TGTGCCAGTAGTATAGGGGGTGGGCGGAGATTCTGGCAGCCCCAGCATTTT.

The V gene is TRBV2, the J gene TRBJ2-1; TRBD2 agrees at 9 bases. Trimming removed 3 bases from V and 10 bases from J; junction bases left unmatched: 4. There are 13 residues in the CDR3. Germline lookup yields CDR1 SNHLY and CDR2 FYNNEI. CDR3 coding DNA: TGTGCCAGCAGTGATCGGCTAGCGGGGGAGCAGTTCTTC. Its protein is CASSDRLAGEQFF.

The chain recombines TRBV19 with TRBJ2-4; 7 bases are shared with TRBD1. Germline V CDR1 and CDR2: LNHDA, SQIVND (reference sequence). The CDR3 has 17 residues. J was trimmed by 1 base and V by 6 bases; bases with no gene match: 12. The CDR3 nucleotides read TGTGCCAGTAGCCTGTCCACCGACAGGGTGGCCAAAAACATTCAGTACTTC. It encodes CASSLSTDRVAKNIQYF.

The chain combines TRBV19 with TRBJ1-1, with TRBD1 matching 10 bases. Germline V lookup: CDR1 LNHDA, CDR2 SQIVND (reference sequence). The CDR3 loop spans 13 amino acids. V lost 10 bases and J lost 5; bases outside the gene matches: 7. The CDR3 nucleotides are TGTGCCACCTCAGACAGGGGGCTGACTGAAGCTTTCTTT. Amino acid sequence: CATSDRGLTEAFF. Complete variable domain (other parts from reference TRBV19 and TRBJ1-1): DGGITQSPKYLFRKEGQNVTLSCEQNLNHDAMYWYRQDPGQGLRLIYYSQIVNDFQKGDIAEGYSVSREKKESFPLTVTSAQKNPTAFYLCATSDRGLTEAFFGQGTRLTVV.

The CDR3 sequence: CASSLSGAGHTEAFF. In nucleotides, the CDR3 is TGTGCCAGCAGCTTAAGTGGGGCGGGCCACACTGAAGCTTTCTTT. This rearrangement joins TRBV7-9 to TRBJ1-1, with D tentatively TRBD1 (5 bases). V lost 2 bases, J lost 3 bases, and 13 bases lay in between. This CDR3 has 15 amino acids. Germline CDR1 and CDR2: SEHNR and FQNEAQ (reference sequence). Variable domain in full (rest from reference TRBV7-9 and TRBJ1-1): DTGVSQNPRHKITKRGQNVTFRCDPISEHNRLYWYRQTLGQGPEFLTYFQNEAQLEKSRLLSDRFSAERPKGSFSTLEIQRTEQGDSAMYLCASSLSGAGHTEAFFGQGTRLTVV.

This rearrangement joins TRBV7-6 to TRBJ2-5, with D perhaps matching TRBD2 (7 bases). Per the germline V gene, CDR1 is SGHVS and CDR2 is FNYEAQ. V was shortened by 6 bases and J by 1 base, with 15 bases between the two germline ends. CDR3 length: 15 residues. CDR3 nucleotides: TGTGCCAGCAGTCGAAGGGCGGGGGCCCAAGAGACCCAGTACTTC. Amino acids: CASSRRAGAQETQYF.

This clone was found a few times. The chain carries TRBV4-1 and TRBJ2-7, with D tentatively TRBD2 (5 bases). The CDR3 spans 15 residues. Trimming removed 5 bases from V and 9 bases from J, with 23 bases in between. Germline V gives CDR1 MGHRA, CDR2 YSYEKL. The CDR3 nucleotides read TGCGCCAGCAGCAACCTTTTTTCCCAAGGCGGAGGGCAGTACTTC. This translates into CASSNLFSQGGGQYF.

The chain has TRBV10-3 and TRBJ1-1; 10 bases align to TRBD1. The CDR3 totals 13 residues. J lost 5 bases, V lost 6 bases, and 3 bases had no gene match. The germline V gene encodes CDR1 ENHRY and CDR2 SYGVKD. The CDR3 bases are TGTGCCATCAGGGACAGGGGGACGACTGAAGCTTTCTTT. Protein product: CAIRDRGTTEAFF.

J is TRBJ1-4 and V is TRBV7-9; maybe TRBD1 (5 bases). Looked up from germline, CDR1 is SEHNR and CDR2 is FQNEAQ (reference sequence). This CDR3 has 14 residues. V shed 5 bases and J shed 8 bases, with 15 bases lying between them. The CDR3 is CASSRSGPLEKLFF. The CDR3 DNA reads TGTGCCAGCAGCCGCTCGGGACCCCTCGAAAAACTGTTTTTT. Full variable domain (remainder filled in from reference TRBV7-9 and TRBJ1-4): DTGVSQNPRHKITKRGQNVTFRCDPISEHNRLYWYRQTLGQGPEFLTYFQNEAQLEKSRLLSDRFSAERPKGSFSTLEIQRTEQGDSAMYLCASSRSGPLEKLFFGSGTQLSVL.

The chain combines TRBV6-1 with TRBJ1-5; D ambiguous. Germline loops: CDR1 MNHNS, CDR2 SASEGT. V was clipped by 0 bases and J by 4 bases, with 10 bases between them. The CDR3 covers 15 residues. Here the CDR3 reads CASSEALGRNQPQHF. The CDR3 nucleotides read TGTGCCAGCAGTGAAGCGCTAGGGAGGAATCAGCCCCAGCATTTT.

CDR3 in amino acids: CASSSSRLSSYNEQFF. CDR3 bases: TGTGCCAGCAGCTCATCGCGTCTGAGCTCCTACAATGAGCAGTTCTTC. The V and J genes are TRBV5-5 and TRBJ2-1; unclear D gene. The germline V and J ends were trimmed by 3 bases and 0 bases, with 13 bases remaining between them. This CDR3 comprises 16 residues. Germline lookup yields CDR1 SGHKS and CDR2 YYEKEE (reference sequence). Complete variable domain (other parts from reference TRBV5-5 and TRBJ2-1): DAGVTQSPTHLIKTRGQQVTLRCSPISGHKSVSWYQQVLGQGPQFIFQYYEKEERGRGNFPDRFSARQFPNYSSELNVNALLLGDSALYLCASSSSRLSSYNEQFFGPGTRLTVL.